Below are 30 T cell receptor beta chains sequenced from a single sample in a study of T cell repertoires in cytomegalovirus infection. TCRdb reanalysed the reads using MiXCR and keeps one entry per CDR3 protein. This table holds fewer than 200,000 distinct CDR3 sequences, under 25% found once. Source material: PBMCs. These receptors were taken from a human donor in good health (CMV status not recorded). Some clones in this sample may be carry-over from other donors' samples.

This clonotype has ten or more counts. The chain is built from TRBV7-2 and TRBJ2-1; the D is unclear. CDR3 length equals 13 residues. Germline V gene data show CDR1 as SGHTA and CDR2 as FQGNSA. The V end was cut by 3 bases, the J end by 1 base, with 4 bases between. CDR3 nucleotide sequence: TGTGCCAGCAGCTTTGTGTCCTACAATGAGCAGTTCTTC. Its translation: CASSFVSYNEQFF.

The rearrangement links TRBV6-4 to TRBJ2-2, with D perhaps TRBD2 (6 bases). The CDR3 extends over 16 amino acids. Trimming left V 0 bases short and J 1 base short, with 9 bases between. Germline CDR1 is MRHNA and CDR2 is SNTAGT. Here the CDR3 DNA reads TGTGCCAGCAGTGACTCATTTAGCGGGAACACCGGGGAGCTGTTTTTT. Its protein is CASSDSFSGNTGELFF.

This clonotype has more than one count but fewer than ten. The CDR3 reads CASSLFTGPRLGYTF. The CDR3 nucleotides read TGTGCCAGCAGCTTATTTACCGGGCCTCGGTTGGGCTACACCTTC. This chain uses TRBV7-2 with TRBJ1-2; D gene uncertain. The germline V and J ends were trimmed by 2 bases and 8 bases, with 18 bases remaining between them. CDR1 is SGHTA and CDR2 is FQGNSA in the germline V gene. The CDR3 runs 15 residues.

V and J are TRBV12-3 or TRBV12-4 and TRBJ2-2; D is unresolved. The CDR3 length is 17 residues. V was clipped by 0 bases and J by 0 bases, with 11 bases between them. The CDR3 region has the DNA TGTGCCAGCAGTTTAGCGGTCGGCGGCGCGAACACCGGGGAGCTGTTTTTT. Protein: CASSLAVGGANTGELFF.

The chain links TRBV3-1 to TRBJ1-1; D is perhaps TRBD1 (6 bases). The CDR3 is 14 amino acids. Germline CDR1 LGHDT, CDR2 YNNKEL (reference sequence). Between the trimmed V and J ends, which lost 6 bases and 0 bases, there was a span of 11 bases. The CDR3 sequence: CASRPTGMNTEAFF. The CDR3, as DNA: TGTGCCAGCAGACCGACAGGAATGAACACTGAAGCTTTCTTT. The full variable domain, with the rest looked up from reference TRBV3-1 and TRBJ1-1, is DTAVSQTPKYLVTQMGNDKSIKCEQNLGHDTMYWYKQDSKKFLKIMFSYNNKELIINETVPNRFSPKSPDKAHLNLHINSLELGDSAVYFCASRPTGMNTEAFFGQGTRLTVV.

By proportion, this clonotype is medium-sized. This rearrangement joins TRBV7-2 to TRBJ2-5, with D perhaps given as TRBD1 or TRBD2 (5 bases each). With 5 bases removed from V and 2 bases from J, the gap between germline ends came to 21 bases. The CDR3 loop spans 17 amino acids. Per germline, CDR1 SGHTA and CDR2 FQGNSA. The CDR3 is CASSPGAGYRIQETQYF. CDR3 nucleotide sequence: TGTGCCAGCAGCCCCGGGGCCGGATACAGAATTCAAGAGACCCAGTACTTC.

This rearrangement joins TRBV28 to TRBJ2-1, with 11 bases that match TRBD2. Trimming removed 6 bases from V and 5 bases from J; junction bases left unmatched: 12. Germline values: CDR1 MDHEN, CDR2 SYDVKM. CDR3 length equals 17 residues. DNA of the CDR3: TGTGCCAGCAGCAACCCCCCCGGGACTAGCGGAAACAATGAGCAGTTCTTC. It codes for CASSNPPGTSGNNEQFF.

CDR3 DNA sequence: TGCAGTGCTGTTGTCACAGGGGAGGGCACTGAAGCTTTCTTT. Translation: CSAVVTGEGTEAFF. This chain links TRBV20-1 with TRBJ1-1, with 7 positions matching TRBD1. V trimming: 5 bases; J trimming: 4 bases; junction bases outside the gene matches: 10. The CDR3 contains 14 residues. CDR1 is DFQATT, CDR2 SNEGSKA, per germline (reference sequence).

The CDR3 nucleotides are TGTGCCAGCAGTGCGCCGGGATCCTATAATTCACCCCTCCACTTT. Translated: CASSAPGSYNSPLHF. V and J are TRBV25-1 and TRBJ1-6; D call uncertain. The CDR3 is 15 residues long. V was trimmed by 4 bases and J by 1 base, leaving 8 bases between them. Germline-derived CDR1 and CDR2 are MGHDK and SYGVNS.

Remarks on this clonotype: This sequence may be a read error, since a much larger clone differs from it by one base. The chain couples TRBV7-8 to TRBJ2-2; D is possibly TRBD1 (6 bases). Germline V gene data show CDR1 as SGHVS and CDR2 as FQNEAQ. V lost 7 bases and J lost 9, with 12 bases in between. This CDR3 spans 12 amino acids. In DNA form, the CDR3 reads TGTGCCAGCACCACAGGGCCCTGGGAGCTGTTTTTT. Translated, it gives CASTTGPWELFF.

V is TRBV15 and J is TRBJ2-5, with D perhaps TRBD2 (5 bases). From germline, CDR1 is LNHNV and CDR2 YYDKDF (reference sequence). The CDR3 is made up of 15 amino acids. Trimming took off 0 bases at V and 0 bases at J, with 8 bases between the two ends. In DNA, the CDR3 is TGTGCCACCAGCAGAGATTTCGGGAACCAAGAGACCCAGTACTTC. Encoded protein: CATSRDFGNQETQYF.

Ten or more counts support this clonotype. This CDR3 is CASSLGQVSTGELFF. The CDR3 bases are TGTGCCAGCAGCCTAGGACAGGTCTCCACCGGGGAGCTGTTTTTT. The chain recombines TRBV7-6 with TRBJ2-2, with 7 bases lining up with TRBD1. Trimming cost V 5 bases and J 4 bases; bases outside gene matches: 7. The CDR3 contains 15 residues. Germline CDR1 reads SGHVS; CDR2 reads FNYEAQ. Variable domain in full (rest from reference TRBV7-6 and TRBJ2-2): GAGVSQSPRYKVTKRGQDVALRCDPISGHVSLYWYRQALGQGPEFLTYFNYEAQQDKSGLPNDRFSAERPEGSISTLTIQRTEQRDSAMYRCASSLGQVSTGELFFGEGSRLTVL.

This clonotype was seen repeatedly, ten times or more. The chain links TRBV28 to TRBJ2-7, with D possibly TRBD2 on 6 matching bases. This CDR3 is 13 amino acids long. Germline CDR1 and CDR2: MDHEN and SYDVKM. This chain's CDR3 is CAGGALSLGEQYF. CDR3 in DNA: TGTGCAGGAGGGGCTCTGTCCCTAGGCGAGCAGTACTTC.

This clonotype was counted at least ten times. The V call is TRBV7-2, the J call TRBJ2-2, with TRBD1 as a possible D gene (6 bases). Germline V gene lookup returns CDR1 SGHTA and CDR2 FQGNSA. This CDR3 contains 18 residues. The V end lost 5 bases, the J end lost 2 bases, and 21 bases lay between the germline ends. CDR3 in DNA: TGTGCCAGCAGCATAAATGTCTGGGACATATTAAACACCGGGGAGCTGTTTTTT. Amino acid sequence: CASSINVWDILNTGELFF. Full variable domain (rest looked up from reference TRBV7-2 and TRBJ2-2): GAGVSQSPSNKVTEKGKDVELRCDPISGHTALYWYRQSLGQGLEFLIYFQGNSAPDKSGLPSDRFSAERTGGSVSTLTIQRTQQEDSAVYLCASSINVWDILNTGELFFGEGSRLTVL.

CDR3 nucleotide sequence: TGTGCCAGCAGCCCGCCAGGGACTGCCGTTAACTATGGCTACACCTTC. It translates to CASSPPGTAVNYGYTF. This sequence joins TRBV5-4 and TRBJ1-2; maybe TRBD1 (5 bases). V shed 4 bases and J shed 1 base, with 17 bases lying between them. The germline CDR1 and CDR2 sequences are SGHNT and YYREEE (reference sequence). This CDR3 has 16 amino acids.

There are a few counts of this clonotype. The chain links TRBV19 to TRBJ1-3; TRBD1 agrees at 10 bases. After removal of 5 bases from V and 3 bases from J, the junction contained 7 bases not matched to a gene. The V gene's germline CDR1 is LNHDA and CDR2 SQIVND (reference sequence). The CDR3 has 16 amino acids. The chain's CDR3 is CASSPGTGVFGNTIYF. The DNA of the CDR3 is TGTGCCAGTAGTCCCGGGACAGGGGTCTTTGGAAACACCATATATTTT.

This clonotype was seen more than once but under ten times. The gene calls are TRBV4-2 and TRBJ2-7, with D unclear. The CDR3 has 14 amino acids. The germline CDR1 and CDR2 sequences are LGHNA and YNFKEQ. Between the trimmed V and J ends, which lost 0 bases and 2 bases, there was a span of 8 bases. The CDR3 sequence is CASSQDGSTYEQYF. The CDR3 DNA follows: TGTGCCAGCAGCCAAGATGGATCCACCTACGAGCAGTACTTC.

The sample holds one count of this clonotype. J is TRBJ2-1 and V is TRBV7-9, with D possibly TRBD2 on 6 matching bases. The CDR3 totals 15 residues. Germline CDR1 reads SEHNR; CDR2 reads FQNEAQ (reference sequence). V was cut by 4 bases and J by 5 bases, with 15 bases left in between. CDR3 sequence (DNA): TGTGCCAGCAGCTCTCGGGACTCGAGGGACAATGAGCAGTTCTTC. Encoded protein: CASSSRDSRDNEQFF. The complete variable domain, with remaining parts taken from reference TRBV7-9 and TRBJ2-1, reads DTGVSQNPRHKITKRGQNVTFRCDPISEHNRLYWYRQTLGQGPEFLTYFQNEAQLEKSRLLSDRFSAERPKGSFSTLEIQRTEQGDSAMYLCASSSRDSRDNEQFFGPGTRLTVL.

This clonotype has more than one count but fewer than ten. The rearrangement joins TRBV15 to TRBJ2-2, with D perhaps TRBD2 (5 bases). Germline V gene data show CDR1 as LNHNV and CDR2 as YYDKDF (reference sequence). The V and J ends lost 3 bases and 7 bases respectively, with 15 bases between them. The CDR3 is made up of 15 amino acids. The CDR3 nucleotides read TGTGCCACCAGCAGTAAGAGGGAAAGTGGCGGGGAGCTGTTTTTT. This translates into CATSSKRESGGELFF.

This clonotype was counted a few times. In DNA form, the CDR3 reads TGTGCCAGCAGCGTAGAGGGACTAGCGGGAGTTGAGCAGTTCTTC. Translated: CASSVEGLAGVEQFF. The chain links TRBV9 to TRBJ2-1; 14 bases fit TRBD2. Per germline, CDR1 SGDLS and CDR2 YYNGEE. The J segment lost 9 bases and the V segment lost 0 bases, leaving 2 bases of the junction unmatched. The CDR3 has 15 amino acids.

The chain has TRBV18 and TRBJ2-5; D is ambiguous. Trimming stripped 1 base from V and 1 base from J, with 4 bases between. The CDR3 has 13 residues. Germline V gene lookup returns CDR1 KGHSH and CDR2 LQKENI. DNA for the CDR3: TGTGCCAGCTCACCACGGCCCCAAGAGACCCAGTACTTC. Translating gives CASSPRPQETQYF.

The genes are TRBV29-1 and TRBJ2-1, with 10 bases identical to TRBD1. Unmatched junction bases numbered 7, after V lost 7 bases and J lost 10 bases. Germline V gene data show CDR1 as SQVTM and CDR2 as ANQGSEA. The length of the CDR3 is 12 residues. In nucleotides, the CDR3 is TGCAGCGCCCGGGACAGGGGAAAAGAGCAGTTCTTC. It yields the protein CSARDRGKEQFF.

The table lists this clonotype with a few counts. The rearrangement links TRBV11-2 to TRBJ2-2, with D unresolved. V shed 7 bases and J shed 5 bases, with 5 bases lying between them. The CDR3 consists of 11 residues. Per germline, CDR1 SGHAT and CDR2 FQNNGV. The CDR3 loop is CASTHTGELFF. For the CDR3, the DNA is TGTGCCAGCACCCATACCGGGGAGCTGTTTTTT.

In regard to this clonotype: Relative to the germline gene, one junction end is altered; a read error may explain this. The rearrangement links TRBV7-6 to TRBJ2-7; D is undetermined. The CDR3 contains 13 residues. The V gene's germline CDR1 is SGHVS and CDR2 FNYEAQ. CDR3 sequence (DNA): TGTACCAGCAGCCCCCTAGACCCCTACGAGCAGTACTTC. This gives the protein CTSSPLDPYEQYF.

This clonotype was counted many times. V usage is TRBV7-9 and J usage is TRBJ2-7, with 7 bases aligning to TRBD2. Germline CDR1 and CDR2: SEHNR and FQNEAQ (reference sequence). This CDR3 region has 14 residues. Trimming removed 6 bases from V and 1 base from J; junction bases left unmatched: 6. CDR3 residues: CASRSASGSYEQYF. For the CDR3, the DNA is TGTGCCAGCAGGTCGGCTAGCGGTTCCTACGAGCAGTACTTC.

The V and J genes are TRBV6-5 and TRBJ2-1; D may be TRBD2 (6 bases). The CDR3 spans 13 residues. Between the trimmed V and J ends, which lost 6 bases and 8 bases, there was a span of 14 bases. CDR1 and CDR2 (germline): MNHEY, SVGAGI. DNA of the CDR3: TGTGCCAGCAGGGACTACACACTGGATGAGCAGTTCTTC. Translating gives CASRDYTLDEQFF.

This clonotype has a handful of counts. CDR3 in amino acids: CSARSGANEQFF. The DNA of the CDR3 is TGCAGTGCTAGATCAGGGGCCAATGAGCAGTTCTTC. The V and J genes are TRBV20-1 and TRBJ2-1, with D possibly matching TRBD1 (6 bases). CDR1 is DFQATT and CDR2 is SNEGSKA in the germline V gene (reference sequence). The CDR3 is 12 residues long. Trimming cost V 2 bases and J 6 bases, with 8 bases left between them.

The genes are TRBV11-2 and TRBJ2-1; tentative D call: TRBD1 (5 bases). The germline V gene encodes CDR1 SGHAT and CDR2 FQNNGV. With 6 bases removed from V and 0 bases from J, the gap between germline ends came to 12 bases. The CDR3 runs to 15 residues. CDR3 DNA: TGTGCCAGCAGATCGACAGAAAGCTCCTACAATGAGCAGTTCTTC. It specifies CASRSTESSYNEQFF.

The CDR3 is CASSTRGDSSYEQYF. The CDR3 nucleotides read TGTGCCAGTAGTACCCGGGGGGACAGCTCCTACGAGCAGTACTTC. The chain joins TRBV19 to TRBJ2-7, with D perhaps given as TRBD1 or TRBD2 (7 bases each). The germline CDR1 and CDR2 sequences are LNHDA and SQIVND (reference sequence). This CDR3 region has 15 residues. V was shortened by 4 bases and J by 0 bases, with 13 bases between the two germline ends.

The chain joins TRBV2 to TRBJ1-5, with a tentative D call TRBD1 (6 bases). Germline V gives CDR1 SNHLY, CDR2 FYNNEI. The CDR3 contains 13 residues. The V end was cut by 8 bases, the J end by 4 bases, with 12 bases between. The CDR3 region is CASGGRRNQPQHF. The CDR3 DNA sequence: TGTGCCAGCGGGGGGCGGAGAAATCAGCCCCAGCATTTT.